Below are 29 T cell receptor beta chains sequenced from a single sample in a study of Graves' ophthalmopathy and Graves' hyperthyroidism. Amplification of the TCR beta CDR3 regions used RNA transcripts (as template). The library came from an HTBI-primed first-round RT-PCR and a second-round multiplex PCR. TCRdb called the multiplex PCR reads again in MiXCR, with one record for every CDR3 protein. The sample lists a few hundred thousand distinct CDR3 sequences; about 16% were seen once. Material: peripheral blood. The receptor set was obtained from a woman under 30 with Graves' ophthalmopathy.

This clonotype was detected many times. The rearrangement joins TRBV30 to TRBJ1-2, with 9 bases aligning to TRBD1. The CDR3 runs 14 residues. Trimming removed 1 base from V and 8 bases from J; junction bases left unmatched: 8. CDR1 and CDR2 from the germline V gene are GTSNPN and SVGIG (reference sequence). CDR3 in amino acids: CAWSELGQGRGYTF. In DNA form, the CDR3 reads TGTGCCTGGAGTGAGTTAGGACAGGGGAGAGGCTACACCTTC.

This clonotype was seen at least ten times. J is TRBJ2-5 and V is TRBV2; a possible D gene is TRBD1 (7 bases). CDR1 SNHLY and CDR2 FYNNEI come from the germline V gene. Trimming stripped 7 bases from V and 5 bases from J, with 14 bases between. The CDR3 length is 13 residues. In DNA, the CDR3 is TGTGCCAGCAATCAGGGGGACTGGGAGACCCAGTACTTC. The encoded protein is CASNQGDWETQYF.

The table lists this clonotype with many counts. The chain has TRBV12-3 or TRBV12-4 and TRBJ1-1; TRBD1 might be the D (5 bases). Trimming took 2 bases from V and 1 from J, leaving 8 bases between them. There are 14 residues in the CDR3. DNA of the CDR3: TGTGCCAGCAGTTTAATTGGACAGAACACTGAAGCTTTCTTT. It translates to CASSLIGQNTEAFF.

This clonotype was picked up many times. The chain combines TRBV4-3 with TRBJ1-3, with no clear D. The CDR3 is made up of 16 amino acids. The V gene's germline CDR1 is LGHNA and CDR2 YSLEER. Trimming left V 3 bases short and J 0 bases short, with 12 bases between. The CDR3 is CASSHTSEGSGNTIYF. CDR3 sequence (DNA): TGCGCCAGCAGCCACACCTCAGAGGGCTCTGGAAACACCATATATTTT.

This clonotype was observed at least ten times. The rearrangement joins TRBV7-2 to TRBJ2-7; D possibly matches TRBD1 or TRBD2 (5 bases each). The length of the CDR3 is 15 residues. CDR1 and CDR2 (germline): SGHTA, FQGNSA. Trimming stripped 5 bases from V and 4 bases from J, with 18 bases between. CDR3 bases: TGTGCCAGCAGCCAACCAAACCCGGGACCTTACGAGCAGTACTTC. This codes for CASSQPNPGPYEQYF. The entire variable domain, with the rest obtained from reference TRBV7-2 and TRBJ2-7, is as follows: GAGVSQSPSNKVTEKGKDVELRCDPISGHTALYWYRQSLGQGLEFLIYFQGNSAPDKSGLPSDRFSAERTGGSVSTLTIQRTQQEDSAVYLCASSQPNPGPYEQYFGPGTRLTVT.

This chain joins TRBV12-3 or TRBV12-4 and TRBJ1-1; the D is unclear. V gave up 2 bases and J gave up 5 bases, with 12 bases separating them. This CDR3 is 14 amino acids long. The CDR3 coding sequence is TGTGCCAGCAGTTTAACGAGGGTTGGGACTGAAGCTTTCTTT. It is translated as CASSLTRVGTEAFF.

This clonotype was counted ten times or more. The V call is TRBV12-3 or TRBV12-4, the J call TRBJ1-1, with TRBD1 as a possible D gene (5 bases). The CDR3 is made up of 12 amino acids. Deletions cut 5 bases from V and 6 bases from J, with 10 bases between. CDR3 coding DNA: TGTGCCAGCAGTCCAGGGTTGTCTGAAGCTTTCTTT. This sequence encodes CASSPGLSEAFF.

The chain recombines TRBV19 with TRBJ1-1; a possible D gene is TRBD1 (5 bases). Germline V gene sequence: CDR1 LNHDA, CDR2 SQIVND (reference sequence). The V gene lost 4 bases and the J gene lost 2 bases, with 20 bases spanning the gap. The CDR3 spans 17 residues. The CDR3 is CASSTPPSGDRNTEAFF. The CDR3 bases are TGTGCCAGTAGTACCCCCCCTTCGGGGGATAGAAACACTGAAGCTTTCTTT.

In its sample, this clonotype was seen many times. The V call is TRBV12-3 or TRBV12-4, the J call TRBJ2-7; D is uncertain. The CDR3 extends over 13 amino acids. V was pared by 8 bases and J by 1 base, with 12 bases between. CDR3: CASSVQFSYEQYF. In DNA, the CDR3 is TGTGCCAGCTCGGTACAGTTTTCCTACGAGCAGTACTTC.

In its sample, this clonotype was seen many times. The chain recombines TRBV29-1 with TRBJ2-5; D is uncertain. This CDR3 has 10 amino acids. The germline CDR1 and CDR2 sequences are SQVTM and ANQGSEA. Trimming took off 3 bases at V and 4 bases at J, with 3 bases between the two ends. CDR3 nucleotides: TGCAGCGTTGACACAGAGACCCAGTACTTC. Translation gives CSVDTETQYF.

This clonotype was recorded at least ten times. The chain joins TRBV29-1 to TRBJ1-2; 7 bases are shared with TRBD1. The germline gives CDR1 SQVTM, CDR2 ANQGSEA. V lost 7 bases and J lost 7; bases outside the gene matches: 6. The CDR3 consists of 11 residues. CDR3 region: CSAGGPGGYTF. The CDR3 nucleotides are TGCAGCGCAGGGGGACCCGGTGGCTACACCTTC.

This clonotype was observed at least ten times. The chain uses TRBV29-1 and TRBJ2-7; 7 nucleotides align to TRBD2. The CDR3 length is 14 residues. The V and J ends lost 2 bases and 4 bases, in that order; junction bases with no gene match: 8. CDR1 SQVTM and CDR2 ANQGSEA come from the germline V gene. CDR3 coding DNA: TGCAGCGTTGAACTCACCGGGGAGGGGTACGAGCAGTACTTC. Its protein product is CSVELTGEGYEQYF.

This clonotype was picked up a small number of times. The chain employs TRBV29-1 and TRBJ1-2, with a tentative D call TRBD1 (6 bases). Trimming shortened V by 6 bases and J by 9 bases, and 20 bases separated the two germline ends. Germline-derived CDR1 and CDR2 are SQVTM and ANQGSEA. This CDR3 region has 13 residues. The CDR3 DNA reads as TGCAGCGTGAGGGGGGGGGTCGAAGGGAGCTACACCTTC. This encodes CSVRGGVEGSYTF.

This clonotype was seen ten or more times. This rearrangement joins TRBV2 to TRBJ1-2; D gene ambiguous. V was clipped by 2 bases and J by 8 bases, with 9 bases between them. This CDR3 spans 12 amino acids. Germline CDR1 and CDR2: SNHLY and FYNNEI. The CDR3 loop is CASSERSGGYTF. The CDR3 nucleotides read TGTGCCAGCAGTGAAAGATCGGGGGGCTACACCTTC. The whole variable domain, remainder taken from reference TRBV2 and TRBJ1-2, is EPEVTQTPSHQVTQMGQEVILRCVPISNHLYFYWYRQILGQKVEFLVSFYNNEISEKSEIFDDQFSVERPDGSNFTLKIRSTKLEDSAMYFCASSERSGGYTFGSGTRLTVV.

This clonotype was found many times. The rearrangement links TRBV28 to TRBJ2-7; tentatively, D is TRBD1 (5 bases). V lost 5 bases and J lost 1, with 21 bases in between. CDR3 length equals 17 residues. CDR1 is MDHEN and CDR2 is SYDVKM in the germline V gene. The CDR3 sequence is CASSRPPDQGRSYEQYF. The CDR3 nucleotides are TGTGCCAGCAGTCGACCACCCGATCAGGGCAGGTCCTACGAGCAGTACTTC.

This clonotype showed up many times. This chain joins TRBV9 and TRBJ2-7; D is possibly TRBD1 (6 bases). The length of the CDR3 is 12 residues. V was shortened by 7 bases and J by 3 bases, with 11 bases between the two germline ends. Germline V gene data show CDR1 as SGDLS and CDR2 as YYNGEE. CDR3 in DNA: TGTGCCAGCGGCAGGGGTGACTACGAGCAGTACTTC. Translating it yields CASGRGDYEQYF.

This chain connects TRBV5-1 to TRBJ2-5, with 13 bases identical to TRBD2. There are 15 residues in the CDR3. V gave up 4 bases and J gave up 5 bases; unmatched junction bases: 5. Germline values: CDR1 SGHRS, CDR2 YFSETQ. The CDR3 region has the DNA TGCGCCAGCAGCACTAGCGGGAGGGCATTCGAGACCCAGTACTTC. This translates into CASSTSGRAFETQYF.

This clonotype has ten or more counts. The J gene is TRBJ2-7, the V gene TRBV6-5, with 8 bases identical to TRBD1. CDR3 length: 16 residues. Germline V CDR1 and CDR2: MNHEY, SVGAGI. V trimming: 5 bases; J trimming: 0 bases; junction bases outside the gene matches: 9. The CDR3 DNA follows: TGTGCCAGCAGTCTCCATCGACAGGGGAGCTCCTACGAGCAGTACTTC. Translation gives CASSLHRQGSSYEQYF.

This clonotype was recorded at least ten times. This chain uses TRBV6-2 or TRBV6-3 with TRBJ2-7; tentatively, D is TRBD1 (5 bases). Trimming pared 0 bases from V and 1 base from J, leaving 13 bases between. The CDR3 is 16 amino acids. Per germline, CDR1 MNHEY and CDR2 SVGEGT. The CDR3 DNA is TGTGCCAGCAGTTACTCGAACCCCGACAGTTCCTACGAGCAGTACTTC. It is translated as CASSYSNPDSSYEQYF.

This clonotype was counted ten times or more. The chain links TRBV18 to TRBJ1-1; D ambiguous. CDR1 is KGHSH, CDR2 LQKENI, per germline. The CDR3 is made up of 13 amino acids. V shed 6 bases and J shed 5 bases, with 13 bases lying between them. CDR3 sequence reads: CASSTVLSTEAFF. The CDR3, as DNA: TGTGCCAGCTCGACGGTCCTGAGTACTGAAGCTTTCTTT. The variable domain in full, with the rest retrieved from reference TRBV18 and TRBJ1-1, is NAGVMQNPRHLVRRRGQEARLRCSPMKGHSHVYWYRQLPEEGLKFMVYLQKENIIDESGMPKERFSAEFPKEGPSILRIQQVVRGDSAAYFCASSTVLSTEAFFGQGTRLTVV.

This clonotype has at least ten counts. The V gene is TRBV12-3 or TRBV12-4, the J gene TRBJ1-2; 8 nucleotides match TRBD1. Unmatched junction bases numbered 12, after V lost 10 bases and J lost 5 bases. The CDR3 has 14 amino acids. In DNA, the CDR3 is TGTGCCACCACTGGAGGACAGGGTGTTTATGGCTACACCTTC. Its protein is CATTGGQGVYGYTF.

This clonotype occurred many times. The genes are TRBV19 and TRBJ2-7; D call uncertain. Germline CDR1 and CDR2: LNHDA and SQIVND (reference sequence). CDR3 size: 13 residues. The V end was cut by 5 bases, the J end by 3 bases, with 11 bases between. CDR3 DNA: TGTGCCAGTAGTCCCCGGGCGTTCTACGAGCAGTACTTC. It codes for CASSPRAFYEQYF.

In DNA, the CDR3 is TGTGCCAGCAGTCCCGAGATTGGCGGCTCTGGAAACACCATATATTTT. It specifies CASSPEIGGSGNTIYF. The rearrangement links TRBV28 to TRBJ1-3, with D unresolved. The CDR3 runs 16 residues. The germline V gene encodes CDR1 MDHEN and CDR2 SYDVKM. V was clipped by 5 bases and J by 0 bases, with 14 bases between them.

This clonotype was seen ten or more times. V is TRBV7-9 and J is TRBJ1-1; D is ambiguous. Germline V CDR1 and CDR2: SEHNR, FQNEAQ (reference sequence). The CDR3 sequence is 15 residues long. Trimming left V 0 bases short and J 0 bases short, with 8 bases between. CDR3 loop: CASSLAAGLNTEAFF. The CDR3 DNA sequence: TGTGCCAGCAGCTTAGCGGCCGGGCTGAACACTGAAGCTTTCTTT.

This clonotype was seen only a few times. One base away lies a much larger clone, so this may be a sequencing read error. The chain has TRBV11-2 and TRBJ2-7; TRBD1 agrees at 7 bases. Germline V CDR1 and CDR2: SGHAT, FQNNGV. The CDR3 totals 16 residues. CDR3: CVSTERGQEPSGEQYF. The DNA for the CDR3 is TGTGTCAGCACGGAAAGAGGACAGGAGCCTTCGGGGGAGCAGTACTTC.

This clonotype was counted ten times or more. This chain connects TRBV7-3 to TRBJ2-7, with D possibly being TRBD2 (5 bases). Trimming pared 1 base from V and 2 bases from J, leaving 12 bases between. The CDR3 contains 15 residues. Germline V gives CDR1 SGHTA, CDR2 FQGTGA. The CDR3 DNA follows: TGTGCCAGCAGCTTAAAGGGCAGCGGCACCTACGAGCAGTACTTC. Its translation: CASSLKGSGTYEQYF.

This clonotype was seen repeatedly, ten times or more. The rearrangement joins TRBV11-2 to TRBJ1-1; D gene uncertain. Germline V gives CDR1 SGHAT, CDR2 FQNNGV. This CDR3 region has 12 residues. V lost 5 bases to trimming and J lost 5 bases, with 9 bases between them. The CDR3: CASSVWETEAFF. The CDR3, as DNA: TGTGCCAGCAGCGTCTGGGAGACTGAAGCTTTCTTT.

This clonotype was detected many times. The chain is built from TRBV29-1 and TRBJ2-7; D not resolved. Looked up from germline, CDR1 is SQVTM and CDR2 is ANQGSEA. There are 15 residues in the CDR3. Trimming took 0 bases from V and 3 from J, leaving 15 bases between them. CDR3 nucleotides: TGCAGCGTTGAAGAACTGACCGCGGAAGGCTACGAGCAGTACTTC. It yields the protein CSVEELTAEGYEQYF.

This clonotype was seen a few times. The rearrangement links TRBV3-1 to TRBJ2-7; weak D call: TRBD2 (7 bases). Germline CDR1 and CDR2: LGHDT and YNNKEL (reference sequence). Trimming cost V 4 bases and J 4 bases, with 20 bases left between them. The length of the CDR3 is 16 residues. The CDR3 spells CASSPLGRGVNYEQYF. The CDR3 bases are TGTGCCAGCAGCCCCCTTGGGAGGGGGGTGAATTACGAGCAGTACTTC.